The 5 T cell receptor beta chains below all came from one sample that was sequenced in a study of T cells in localized non-small cell lung cancer. The method was immunoSEQ multiplex PCR; TCRdb's version includes in-frame clones alone and lacks a portion of them. The repertoire has about 53,000 clones, over 80% of them found once; the top ten carry about 17%. Sequencing used peripheral blood mononuclear cells, obtained before any cancer treatment. Every receptor here comes from a man between 40 and 70 years old with stage III lung adenocarcinoma.

The chain is built from TRBV5-6 and TRBJ1-1, with TRBD1 identical over 7 bases. Unmatched junction bases numbered 15, after V lost 1 base and J lost 9 bases. Germline V lookup: CDR1 SGHDT, CDR2 YYEEEE. The CDR3 spans 16 residues. This chain's CDR3 is CASSLQGTALFGQAFF. CDR3 DNA sequence: TGTGCCAGCAGCTTGCAGGGGACAGCCCTTTTTGGGCAAGCTTTCTTT.

This clone was observed a single time. CDR3: CAWGASTDTQYF. In DNA, the CDR3 is TGTGCCTGGGGTGCTAGCACAGATACGCAGTATTTT. The rearrangement links TRBV30 to TRBJ2-3, with D unclear. This CDR3 spans 12 amino acids. Germline CDR1 GTSNPN, CDR2 SVGIG (reference sequence). V gave up 5 bases and J gave up 0 bases, with 6 bases separating them.

This clone was observed a handful of times. This chain links TRBV2 with TRBJ2-1; D unclear. The CDR3 contains 15 residues. The V and J ends lost 1 base and 5 bases respectively, with 12 bases between them. CDR1 and CDR2 from the germline V gene are SNHLY and FYNNEI. The CDR3 region has the DNA TGTGCCAGCAGTGAAGGGGGAAATCCAAACAATGAGCAGTTCTTC. It translates to CASSEGGNPNNEQFF.

The chain has TRBV27 and TRBJ1-2, with TRBD1 matching 7 bases. Trimming took 3 bases from V and 2 from J; bases not matched to a gene: 0. Germline CDR1 MNHEY, CDR2 SMNVEV (reference sequence). There are 13 residues in the CDR3. CDR3: CASSLTGNYGYTF. The CDR3 nucleotides are TGTGCCAGCAGTTTGACAGGGAACTATGGCTACACCTTC.

This clone turned up a few times. This sequence joins TRBV5-6 and TRBJ2-7; TRBD1 matches at 7 bases. The CDR3 covers 12 residues. CDR1 is SGHDT, CDR2 YYEEEE, per germline. With V trimmed by 4 bases and J by 6 bases, 4 bases remained unmatched. The CDR3 protein is CASSRQGPEQYF. The CDR3, as DNA: TGTGCCAGCAGCCGACAGGGCCCCGAGCAGTACTTC.